A selection of T cell receptor beta chains follows, all from one sample in a study of blood T cell repertoires in COVID-19. Sequencing was performed with immunoSEQ multiplex PCR; in TCRdb, only in-frame clones are kept and a portion is missing. The table records about 200,000 clones, just over 85% of them present only once. The source material was peripheral blood. These receptors were obtained from a man in his forties or fifties with acute or convalescent COVID-19. The CDR3 runs from the conserved cysteine through the conserved F or W. A D gene is named only where the DNA matches it firmly. Not every row has a clone size; where given, it reads once, few, many or a size class.

size: .; V: TRBV6-5; J: TRBJ2-1; D: .; CDR3: CASTRSSAGNEQFF; DNA: TGTGCCAGCACACGCTCGAGTGCGGGTAACGAGCAGTTCTTC
size: .; V: TRBV7-9; J: TRBJ1-1; D: TRBD1; CDR3: CASSWDRGPNTEAFF; DNA: TGTGCCAGCAGCTGGGACAGGGGCCCGAACACTGAAGCTTTCTTT
size: .; V: TRBV5-4; J: TRBJ1-6; D: .; CDR3: CASSLGEGSPLHF; DNA: TGTGCCAGCTCTCTGGGAGAGGGTTCACCCCTCCACTTT
size: .; V: TRBV27; J: TRBJ1-4; D: .; CDR3: CASSLSTSPGPTNEKLFF; DNA: TGTGCCAGCAGTTTATCGACCTCACCAGGGCCAACTAATGAAAAACTGTTTTTT
size: .; V: TRBV19; J: TRBJ2-4; D: .; CDR3: CASSMGTGMSIQYF; DNA: TGTGCCAGTAGTATGGGTACAGGGATGAGCATTCAGTACTTC
size: .; V: TRBV11-2; J: TRBJ2-7; D: .; CDR3: CASSLWRSTGPYF; DNA: TGTGCCAGCAGCTTATGGAGGTCGACCGGTCCGTACTTC
size: .; V: TRBV14; J: TRBJ2-1; D: TRBD1; CDR3: CASSLRQGTYYNEQFF; DNA: TGTGCCAGCAGCCTCAGACAGGGAACCTACTACAATGAGCAGTTCTTC
size: .; V: TRBV6-1; J: TRBJ1-5; D: .; CDR3: CASSEGGGRVQPQHF; DNA: TGTGCCAGCAGTGAAGGGGGGGGTAGGGTCCAGCCCCAGCATTTT
size: .; V: TRBV18; J: TRBJ2-7; D: TRBD2; CDR3: CASSATLANYEQYF; DNA: TGTGCCAGCTCAGCAACACTAGCGAACTACGAGCAGTACTTC
size: .; V: TRBV19; J: TRBJ1-5; D: .; CDR3: CASSWLSTGGNQPQHF; DNA: TGTGCCAGTAGTTGGTTGAGTACAGGCGGCAATCAGCCCCAGCATTTT
size: once; V: TRBV18; J: TRBJ1-3; D: TRBD1; CDR3: CASSPYDRGGSSGNTIYF; DNA: TGTGCCAGCTCACCTTACGACAGGGGAGGGTCCTCTGGAAACACCATATATTTT
size: .; V: TRBV4-2; J: TRBJ1-5; D: TRBD1; CDR3: CASSLHRGYSNQPQHF; DNA: TGTGCCAGCAGCCTTCACAGGGGGTATAGCAATCAGCCCCAGCATTTT
size: .; V: TRBV6-5; J: TRBJ1-4; D: .; CDR3: CASSYRQGYEKLFF; DNA: TGTGCCAGCAGTTATCGGCAGGGATATGAAAAACTGTTTTTT
size: .; V: TRBV5-8; J: TRBJ1-4; D: .; CDR3: CASTLDRWEKLFF; DNA: TGTGCCAGCACCCTGGACAGATGGGAAAAACTGTTTTTT
size: .; V: TRBV25-1; J: TRBJ1-1; D: .; CDR3: CASRSRYERDTEAFF; DNA: TGTGCCAGCAGGTCACGATATGAGAGGGACACTGAAGCTTTCTTT
size: .; V: TRBV10-1; J: TRBJ2-5; D: .; CDR3: CASSRELQETQYF; DNA: TGCGCCAGCAGTCGGGAGCTCCAAGAGACCCAGTACTTC
size: .; V: TRBV15; J: TRBJ2-1; D: .; CDR3: CATRTRSGGGDEQFF; DNA: TGTGCCACCAGAACCCGGTCGGGGGGCGGGGATGAGCAGTTCTTC
size: .; V: TRBV25-1; J: TRBJ2-7; D: .; CDR3: CASSGGSSYEQYF; DNA: TGTGCCAGCAGTGGAGGGAGCTCCTACGAGCAGTACTTC
size: few; V: TRBV6-5; J: TRBJ1-5; D: .; CDR3: CASSSQGGSNQPQHF; DNA: TGTGCCAGCAGTAGCCAAGGGGGTAGCAATCAGCCCCAGCATTTT
size: .; V: TRBV5-1; J: TRBJ2-1; D: TRBD1; CDR3: CASSFWTGSYNEQFF; DNA: TGCGCCAGCAGCTTCTGGACAGGCTCCTACAATGAGCAGTTCTTC
size: .; V: TRBV9; J: TRBJ1-3; D: .; CDR3: CASSVGGLPGNTIYF; DNA: TGTGCCAGCAGCGTCGGGGGGCTGCCTGGAAACACCATATATTTT
size: .; V: TRBV4-1; J: TRBJ1-4; D: .; CDR3: CASSQDTGENEKLFF; DNA: TGCGCCAGCAGCCAAGATACCGGGGAGAATGAAAAACTGTTTTTT
size: once; V: TRBV12-5; J: TRBJ1-3; D: .; CDR3: CASGLQGTIYF; DNA: TGTGCTAGTGGTTTGCAGGGGACCATATATTTT
size: .; V: TRBV9; J: TRBJ2-1; D: TRBD1; CDR3: CASSVVGTGDNEQFF; DNA: TGTGCCAGCAGCGTAGTTGGGACAGGAGACAATGAGCAGTTCTTC
size: .; V: TRBV10-3; J: TRBJ1-2; D: TRBD1; CDR3: CAISLGGTATVYGYTF; DNA: TGTGCCATCAGCTTAGGCGGGACAGCAACCGTCTATGGCTACACCTTC
size: .; V: TRBV2; J: TRBJ1-5; D: .; CDR3: CASSHPLDRTKPQHF; DNA: TGTGCCAGCAGCCACCCCCTAGACAGAACTAAGCCCCAGCATTTT
size: .; V: TRBV18; J: TRBJ1-4; D: .; CDR3: CASSPAGVRTNEKLFF; DNA: TGTGCCAGCTCACCGGCAGGGGTTCGAACTAATGAAAAACTGTTTTTT
size: .; V: TRBV5-6; J: TRBJ1-5; D: .; CDR3: CASSLINSPNQPQHF; DNA: TGTGCCAGCAGCTTGATAAATTCCCCCAATCAGCCCCAGCATTTT
size: .; V: TRBV19; J: TRBJ2-1; D: .; CDR3: CASSIVRVSHTYNEQFF; DNA: TGTGCCAGTAGTATAGTGCGGGTCTCCCACACCTACAATGAGCAGTTCTTC
size: .; V: TRBV5-1; J: TRBJ1-3; D: .; CDR3: CASSPWPADDSGNTIYF; DNA: TGCGCCAGCAGCCCGTGGCCGGCGGATGATTCTGGAAACACCATATATTTT
size: .; V: TRBV9; J: TRBJ1-2; D: .; CDR3: CASSDSRVIGGYTF; DNA: TGTGCCAGCAGTGATTCCAGGGTGATAGGAGGCTACACCTTC
size: .; V: TRBV11-3; J: TRBJ2-1; D: TRBD1; CDR3: CASSLEQGAYNEQFF; DNA: TGTGCCAGCAGCTTAGAACAGGGGGCGTACAATGAGCAGTTCTTC
size: .; V: TRBV27; J: TRBJ2-2; D: TRBD2; CDR3: CASSPWLRLAGGTGELFF; DNA: TGTGCCAGCAGTCCCTGGTTGCGACTAGCGGGGGGAACCGGGGAGCTGTTTTTT
size: few; V: TRBV27; J: TRBJ1-2; D: TRBD1; CDR3: CASSPGGQANYGYTF; DNA: TGTGCCAGCAGTCCGGGGGGACAGGCCAACTATGGCTACACCTTC
size: few; V: TRBV7-9; J: TRBJ2-1; D: TRBD1; CDR3: CASRFGQGWNEQFF; DNA: TGTGCCAGCAGATTCGGACAGGGGTGGAATGAGCAGTTCTTC
size: .; V: TRBV5-1; J: TRBJ1-4; D: TRBD1; CDR3: CASSRQGQGAGEKLFF; DNA: TGCGCCAGCAGCCGGCAGGGACAGGGGGCTGGAGAAAAACTGTTTTTT
size: .; V: TRBV11-2; J: TRBJ1-5; D: .; CDR3: CASSLPGGQPQHF; DNA: TGTGCCAGCAGCTTACCTGGCGGACAGCCCCAGCATTTT
size: .; V: TRBV15; J: TRBJ2-5; D: TRBD2; CDR3: CATGWGSGGAEQTQYF; DNA: TGTGCCACCGGCTGGGGTAGCGGGGGGGCCGAACAGACCCAGTACTTC
size: once; V: TRBV11-2; J: TRBJ1-2; D: .; CDR3: CASSRGSNYGYTF; DNA: TGTGCCAGCAGCCGAGGCTCTAACTATGGCTACACCTTC
size: .; V: TRBV10-3; J: TRBJ1-2; D: TRBD1; CDR3: CAISRDRGAGYTF; DNA: TGTGCCATCAGTCGGGACAGGGGAGCCGGCTACACCTTC
size: .; V: TRBV6-1; J: TRBJ1-3; D: .; CDR3: CASSGPQTDSGNTIYF; DNA: TGTGCCAGCAGTGGACCACAAACAGACTCTGGAAACACCATATATTTT